Listed below are T cell receptor beta chains from one sample, sequenced in a study of blood T cell repertoires in COVID-19. Clones were read by immunoSEQ multiplex PCR, and TCRdb kept only the in-frame ones, dropping some. The repertoire holds approximately 190,000 clones, with 70% to 85% as singletons. The material sequenced was PBMCs or T cells enriched from blood (not recorded which). These receptors all stem from a woman aged 60-70 years with acute COVID-19. Each CDR3 is given with its conserved first and last residue. A D gene is named only where the DNA matches it firmly. Expanded clones are given a class, and other clones once, few, many or no size at all.

v_gene	abundance	j_gene	d_gene	CDR3aa	CDR3nt
TRBV19	.	TRBJ2-5	TRBD2	CASSISGGTETQYF	TGTGCCAGTAGTATAAGCGGGGGTACAGAGACCCAGTACTTC
TRBV30	once	TRBJ2-3	TRBD2	CAWSVPIAGAPDTQYF	TGTGCCTGGAGTGTACCGATAGCGGGAGCTCCAGATACGCAGTATTTT
TRBV28	.	TRBJ1-4	.	CASSSSGGNEKLFF	TGTGCCAGCAGTTCCTCGGGAGGTAATGAAAAACTGTTTTTT
TRBV4-2	.	TRBJ2-1	TRBD2	CASSRGLAGVENEQFF	TGTGCCAGCAGCCGGGGACTAGCGGGAGTAGAGAATGAGCAGTTCTTC
TRBV3-1/TRBV3-2	once	TRBJ1-5	TRBD1	CASSPGTGGLTSNQPQHF	TGTGCCAGCAGCCCTGGGACAGGGGGCCTGACTAGCAATCAGCCCCAGCATTTT
TRBV19	once	TRBJ1-3	.	CASTEEVFAGNTIYF	TGTGCCAGTACCGAGGAGGTATTTGCTGGAAACACCATATATTTT
TRBV24-1	.	TRBJ2-1	TRBD2	CATSNPAGGPKQFF	TGTGCCACCAGTAATCCAGCGGGAGGGCCTAAGCAGTTCTTC
TRBV29-1	once	TRBJ1-2	.	CSVVGRTNYGYTF	TGCAGCGTTGTTGGCAGGACAAACTATGGCTACACCTTC
TRBV3-1/TRBV3-2	.	TRBJ1-2	.	CASSHGPGGGYTF	TGTGCCAGCAGCCACGGTCCAGGTGGTGGCTACACCTTC
TRBV11-2	.	TRBJ2-2	.	CASSLIRATYTGELFF	TGTGCCAGCAGCTTAATCAGGGCGACGTACACCGGGGAGCTGTTTTTT
TRBV12-3/TRBV12-4	.	TRBJ1-5	.	CASSSSSGQPQHF	TGTGCCAGCAGTTCCTCATCGGGTCAGCCCCAGCATTTT
TRBV14	.	TRBJ1-1	.	CASRQEAHGGLPEAFF	TGTGCCAGCAGACAAGAGGCTCACGGCGGCCTCCCTGAAGCTTTCTTT